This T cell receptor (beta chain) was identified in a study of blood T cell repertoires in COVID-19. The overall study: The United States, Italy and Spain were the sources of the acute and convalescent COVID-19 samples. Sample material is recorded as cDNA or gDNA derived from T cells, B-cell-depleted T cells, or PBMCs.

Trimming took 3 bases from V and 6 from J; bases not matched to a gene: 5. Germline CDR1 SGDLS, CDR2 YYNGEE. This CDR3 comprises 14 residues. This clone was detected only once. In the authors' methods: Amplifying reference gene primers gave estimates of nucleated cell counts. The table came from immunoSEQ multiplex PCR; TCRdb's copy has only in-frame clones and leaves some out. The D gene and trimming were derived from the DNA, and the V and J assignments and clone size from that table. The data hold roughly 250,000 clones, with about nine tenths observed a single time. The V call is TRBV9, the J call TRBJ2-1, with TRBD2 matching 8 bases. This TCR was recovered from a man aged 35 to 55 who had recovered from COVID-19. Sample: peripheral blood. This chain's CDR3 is CASSASGTSNEQFF. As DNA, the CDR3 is TGTGCCAGCAGCGCTTCCGGGACTAGCAATGAGCAGTTCTTC.